The rows below give T cell receptor beta chains drawn from one sample of a study of blood T cell repertoires in COVID-19. Only in-frame clones appear in the TCRdb table, and some are missing; sequencing was by immunoSEQ multiplex PCR. The repertoire includes fewer than 110,000 clones, roughly 85% of them detected once, and about 1.8% sits in the top ten. Sequenced: peripheral blood. The source is a woman aged 65 to 85 with active or convalescent COVID-19. The CDR3 runs from the conserved cysteine through the conserved F or W. A D gene is named only where the DNA matches it firmly. Clone size appears in some rows only: once, few, many, or a class for an expanded clone.

d_call: TRBD1; v_call: TRBV4-1; clone_size: once; j_call: TRBJ1-2; cdr3_aa: CASSRNLQGGYGYTF; cdr3_nt: TGCGCCAGCAGCCGCAACCTTCAGGGGGGCTATGGCTACACCTTC
d_call: TRBD2; v_call: TRBV7-2; clone_size: NA; j_call: TRBJ2-1; cdr3_aa: CASSPVGGGYNEQFF; cdr3_nt: TGTGCCAGCAGCCCCGTGGGGGGGGGCTACAATGAGCAGTTCTTC
d_call: NA; v_call: TRBV30; clone_size: NA; j_call: TRBJ1-1; cdr3_aa: CAWSAPDRPNTEAFF; cdr3_nt: TGTGCCTGGAGTGCCCCGGACAGACCGAACACTGAAGCTTTCTTT
d_call: NA; v_call: TRBV24-1; clone_size: NA; j_call: TRBJ2-5; cdr3_aa: CATSDPIDPGATQYF; cdr3_nt: TGTGCCACCAGTGATCCAATTGATCCTGGGGCCACCCAGTACTTC
d_call: NA; v_call: TRBV9; clone_size: once; j_call: TRBJ1-3; cdr3_aa: CASSVEGSSGNTIYF; cdr3_nt: TGTGCCAGCAGCGTGGAGGGAAGCTCTGGAAACACCATATATTTT
d_call: NA; v_call: TRBV2; clone_size: NA; j_call: TRBJ2-3; cdr3_aa: CASSASGTDTQYF; cdr3_nt: TGTGCCAGCAGCGCCAGCGGCACAGATACGCAGTATTTT
d_call: NA; v_call: TRBV28; clone_size: NA; j_call: TRBJ2-7; cdr3_aa: CASTRQNSLSGEQYF; cdr3_nt: TGTGCCAGCACCAGACAGAACTCCCTATCCGGGGAGCAGTACTTC
d_call: TRBD2; v_call: TRBV7-2; clone_size: NA; j_call: TRBJ2-3; cdr3_aa: CASSLAQGTGGTQYF; cdr3_nt: TGTGCCAGCAGCTTAGCGCAGGGTACGGGAGGGACGCAGTATTTT
d_call: NA; v_call: TRBV29-1; clone_size: NA; j_call: TRBJ1-1; cdr3_aa: CSAQTGTSNSEAFF; cdr3_nt: TGCAGCGCACAAACCGGGACATCGAACTCTGAAGCTTTCTTT
d_call: NA; v_call: TRBV12-3/TRBV12-4; clone_size: NA; j_call: TRBJ2-7; cdr3_aa: CASWRWGGIEQYF; cdr3_nt: TGTGCCAGCTGGAGGTGGGGCGGGATCGAGCAGTACTTC
d_call: NA; v_call: TRBV2; clone_size: once; j_call: TRBJ2-1; cdr3_aa: CASSGNSNEQFF; cdr3_nt: TGTGCCAGCAGCGGGAATTCGAATGAGCAGTTCTTC
d_call: TRBD1; v_call: TRBV5-4; clone_size: NA; j_call: TRBJ1-2; cdr3_aa: CASSSRQGALYGYTF; cdr3_nt: TGTGCCAGCAGCTCCCGGCAGGGGGCCCTATATGGCTACACCTTC
d_call: NA; v_call: TRBV5-1; clone_size: NA; j_call: TRBJ1-2; cdr3_aa: CASSAPGTNYGYTF; cdr3_nt: TGCGCCAGCAGCGCTCCCGGGACAAACTATGGCTACACCTTC
d_call: TRBD2; v_call: TRBV5-1; clone_size: few; j_call: TRBJ2-7; cdr3_aa: CASSLGWTSTHEQYF; cdr3_nt: TGCGCCAGCAGCTTGGGCTGGACTAGTACACACGAGCAGTACTTC
d_call: NA; v_call: TRBV7-2; clone_size: NA; j_call: TRBJ2-2; cdr3_aa: CASRTTRGTGELFF; cdr3_nt: TGTGCCAGCAGGACGACTAGGGGCACCGGGGAGCTGTTTTTT
d_call: TRBD2; v_call: TRBV23-1; clone_size: NA; j_call: TRBJ2-1; cdr3_aa: CMFGGNLLWWFF; cdr3_nt: TGCATGTTCGGGGGGAACCTCCTTTGGTGGTTCTTC
d_call: TRBD2; v_call: TRBV10-3; clone_size: NA; j_call: TRBJ2-3; cdr3_aa: CAISSSGGEDTQYF; cdr3_nt: TGTGCCATCAGTAGTAGCGGGGGGGAAGATACGCAGTATTTT
d_call: TRBD2; v_call: TRBV6-2/TRBV6-3; clone_size: NA; j_call: TRBJ2-7; cdr3_aa: CASSYIPGTSLYEQYF; cdr3_nt: TGTGCCAGCAGTTATATCCCCGGGACTAGCCTATACGAGCAGTACTTC
d_call: TRBD1; v_call: TRBV24-1; clone_size: NA; j_call: TRBJ1-4; cdr3_aa: CATSGGRGVSSTNEKLFF; cdr3_nt: TGTGCCACCAGCGGGGGCAGGGGGGTATCATCAACTAATGAAAAACTGTTTTTT
d_call: TRBD1; v_call: TRBV19; clone_size: NA; j_call: TRBJ1-2; cdr3_aa: CASSIPGQGNYGYTF; cdr3_nt: TGTGCCAGTAGTATCCCGGGACAGGGGAACTATGGCTACACCTTC
d_call: NA; v_call: TRBV21-1; clone_size: NA; j_call: TRBJ2-7; cdr3_aa: CASSSPPHPPQAGVGYEQYF; cdr3_nt: TGTGCCAGCAGCAGCCCCCCTCACCCCCCGCAAGCGGGAGTGGGCTACGAGCAGTACTTC
d_call: TRBD1; v_call: TRBV30; clone_size: NA; j_call: TRBJ1-3; cdr3_aa: CAWAGTGATGNTIYF; cdr3_nt: TGTGCCTGGGCGGGGACAGGGGCAACTGGAAACACCATATATTTT
d_call: TRBD1; v_call: TRBV28; clone_size: NA; j_call: TRBJ2-3; cdr3_aa: CASSFIGQATDTQYF; cdr3_nt: TGTGCCAGCAGTTTCATCGGACAGGCGACAGATACGCAGTATTTT
d_call: NA; v_call: TRBV9; clone_size: NA; j_call: TRBJ1-1; cdr3_aa: CASSVGPWHNTEAFF; cdr3_nt: TGTGCCAGCAGCGTAGGCCCGTGGCACAACACTGAAGCTTTCTTT
d_call: TRBD1; v_call: TRBV7-9; clone_size: NA; j_call: TRBJ1-1; cdr3_aa: CASSPRTGGVVTEAFF; cdr3_nt: TGTGCCAGCAGCCCGCGGACAGGGGGCGTTGTAACTGAAGCTTTCTTT
d_call: TRBD1; v_call: TRBV7-9; clone_size: once; j_call: TRBJ1-4; cdr3_aa: CATQDRGREKLFF; cdr3_nt: TGTGCCACCCAGGACAGGGGGCGTGAAAAACTGTTTTTT
d_call: TRBD1; v_call: TRBV5-4; clone_size: NA; j_call: TRBJ2-7; cdr3_aa: CASRRDMGQAYEQYF; cdr3_nt: TGTGCCAGCAGGCGGGACATGGGACAGGCCTACGAGCAGTACTTC
d_call: NA; v_call: TRBV29-1; clone_size: NA; j_call: TRBJ2-4; cdr3_aa: CSVDGDGKNIQYF; cdr3_nt: TGCAGCGTTGACGGGGATGGCAAAAACATTCAGTACTTC
d_call: NA; v_call: TRBV5-1; clone_size: NA; j_call: TRBJ2-2; cdr3_aa: CASSLALITGELFF; cdr3_nt: TGCGCCAGCAGCTTGGCCCTAATCACCGGGGAGCTGTTTTTT
d_call: TRBD1; v_call: TRBV7-2; clone_size: medium-sized; j_call: TRBJ1-2; cdr3_aa: CASSDNRGSNYGYTF; cdr3_nt: TGTGCCAGCAGCGATAACAGGGGCTCTAACTATGGCTACACCTTC
d_call: TRBD2; v_call: TRBV9; clone_size: NA; j_call: TRBJ2-5; cdr3_aa: CASSVGGSGAEETQYF; cdr3_nt: TGTGCCAGCAGCGTAGGGGGTAGCGGGGCTGAGGAGACCCAGTACTTC
d_call: NA; v_call: TRBV7-2; clone_size: NA; j_call: TRBJ1-5; cdr3_aa: CASSLLGGEYQPQHF; cdr3_nt: TGTGCCAGCAGCTTATTGGGAGGGGAGTATCAGCCCCAGCATTTT
d_call: TRBD1; v_call: TRBV7-9; clone_size: NA; j_call: TRBJ1-4; cdr3_aa: CASSAGTGSEKLFF; cdr3_nt: TGTGCCAGCAGCGCCGGGACAGGGAGTGAAAAACTGTTTTTT
d_call: NA; v_call: TRBV18; clone_size: NA; j_call: TRBJ1-3; cdr3_aa: CASSPPRRVGNTIYF; cdr3_nt: TGTGCCAGCTCACCACCGCGCAGGGTCGGAAACACCATATATTTT
d_call: TRBD2; v_call: TRBV7-9; clone_size: once; j_call: TRBJ2-1; cdr3_aa: CASSGRLAGRYNEQFF; cdr3_nt: TGTGCCAGCAGCGGCCGACTAGCGGGGAGATACAATGAGCAGTTCTTC
d_call: NA; v_call: TRBV5-1; clone_size: NA; j_call: TRBJ1-4; cdr3_aa: CASMGAPNEKLFF; cdr3_nt: TGCGCCAGCATGGGGGCGCCTAATGAAAAACTGTTTTTT
d_call: NA; v_call: TRBV2; clone_size: NA; j_call: TRBJ1-2; cdr3_aa: CASNPDRDYGYTF; cdr3_nt: TGTGCCAGCAATCCGGATCGGGACTATGGCTACACCTTC
d_call: NA; v_call: TRBV5-1; clone_size: NA; j_call: TRBJ1-1; cdr3_aa: CASSSGGGVNTEAFF; cdr3_nt: TGCGCCAGCAGCTCCGGTGGGGGCGTCAACACTGAAGCTTTCTTT
d_call: NA; v_call: TRBV4-1; clone_size: NA; j_call: TRBJ2-7; cdr3_aa: CASSQGDSAWWGEQYF; cdr3_nt: TGCGCCAGCAGCCAAGGGGATAGCGCCTGGTGGGGCGAGCAGTACTTC
d_call: NA; v_call: TRBV30; clone_size: NA; j_call: TRBJ1-1; cdr3_aa: CAWKGYNTEAFF; cdr3_nt: TGTGCCTGGAAGGGGTACAACACTGAAGCTTTCTTT
d_call: NA; v_call: TRBV19; clone_size: NA; j_call: TRBJ1-6; cdr3_aa: CASSTGYTNSPLHF; cdr3_nt: TGTGCCAGTTCAACAGGGTATACTAATTCACCCCTCCACTTT
d_call: NA; v_call: TRBV7-6; clone_size: NA; j_call: TRBJ1-5; cdr3_aa: CASSLDSLGDQPQHF; cdr3_nt: TGTGCCAGCAGTTTGGACAGTTTGGGGGATCAGCCCCAGCATTTT
d_call: NA; v_call: TRBV15; clone_size: NA; j_call: TRBJ1-2; cdr3_aa: CATSRDLGVANYGYTF; cdr3_nt: TGTGCCACCAGCAGAGATTTAGGGGTAGCTAACTATGGCTACACCTTC
d_call: NA; v_call: TRBV2; clone_size: NA; j_call: TRBJ2-7; cdr3_aa: CASSLLSYEQYF; cdr3_nt: TGTGCCAGCAGCCTGTTATCCTACGAGCAGTACTTC
d_call: NA; v_call: TRBV21-1; clone_size: NA; j_call: TRBJ1-2; cdr3_aa: CASSPDQGQSNYGYTF; cdr3_nt: TGTGCCAGCAGCCCTGACCAGGGCCAAAGTAACTATGGCTACACCTTC
d_call: NA; v_call: TRBV27; clone_size: NA; j_call: TRBJ2-7; cdr3_aa: CASSFQDSYEQYF; cdr3_nt: TGTGCCAGCAGTTTTCAGGACTCCTACGAGCAGTACTTC
d_call: NA; v_call: TRBV7-8; clone_size: NA; j_call: TRBJ2-2; cdr3_aa: CASSLDRAGELFF; cdr3_nt: TGTGCCAGCAGCTTAGATCGCGCCGGGGAGCTGTTTTTT
d_call: NA; v_call: TRBV7-3; clone_size: NA; j_call: TRBJ2-1; cdr3_aa: CASSLIATGTNEQFF; cdr3_nt: TGTGCCAGCAGTTTAATTGCCACAGGGACCAATGAGCAGTTCTTC
d_call: NA; v_call: TRBV28; clone_size: NA; j_call: TRBJ2-7; cdr3_aa: CASTPGQFSYEQYF; cdr3_nt: TGTGCCAGCACTCCAGGACAGTTCTCCTACGAGCAGTACTTC
d_call: TRBD2; v_call: TRBV24-1; clone_size: once; j_call: TRBJ2-1; cdr3_aa: CATSDPGTRGYNEQFF; cdr3_nt: TGTGCCACCAGTGACCCCGGGACTAGGGGGTACAATGAGCAGTTCTTC
d_call: NA; v_call: TRBV7-9; clone_size: once; j_call: TRBJ2-6; cdr3_aa: CASSSAWESSGANVLTF; cdr3_nt: TGTGCCAGCAGCTCTGCGTGGGAGAGCTCTGGGGCCAACGTCCTGACTTTC